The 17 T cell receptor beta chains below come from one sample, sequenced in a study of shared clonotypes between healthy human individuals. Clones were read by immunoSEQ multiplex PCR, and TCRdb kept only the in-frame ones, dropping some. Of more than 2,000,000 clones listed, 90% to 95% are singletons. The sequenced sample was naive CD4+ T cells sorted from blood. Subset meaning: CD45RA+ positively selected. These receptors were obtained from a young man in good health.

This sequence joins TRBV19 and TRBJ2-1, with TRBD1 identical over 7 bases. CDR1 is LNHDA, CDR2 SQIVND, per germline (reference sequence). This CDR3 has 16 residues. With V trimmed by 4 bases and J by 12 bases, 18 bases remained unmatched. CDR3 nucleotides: TGTGCCAGTAGTACCACCCTTGGCACGGGCCGACAGGGGCAGTTCTTC. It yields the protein CASSTTLGTGRQGQFF.

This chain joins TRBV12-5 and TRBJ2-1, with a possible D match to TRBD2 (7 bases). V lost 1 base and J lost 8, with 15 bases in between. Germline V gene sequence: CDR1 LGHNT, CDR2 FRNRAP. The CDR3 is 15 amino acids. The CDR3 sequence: CASGLAGRGPDEQFF. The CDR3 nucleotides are TGTGCTAGTGGTTTGGCTGGGCGGGGGCCGGATGAGCAGTTCTTC.

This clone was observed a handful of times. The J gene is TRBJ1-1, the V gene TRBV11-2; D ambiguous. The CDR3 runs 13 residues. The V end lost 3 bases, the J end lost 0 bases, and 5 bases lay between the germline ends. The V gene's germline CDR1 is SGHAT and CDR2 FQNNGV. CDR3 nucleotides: TGTGCCAGCAGCTTTGCATTGAACACTGAAGCTTTCTTT. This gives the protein CASSFALNTEAFF.

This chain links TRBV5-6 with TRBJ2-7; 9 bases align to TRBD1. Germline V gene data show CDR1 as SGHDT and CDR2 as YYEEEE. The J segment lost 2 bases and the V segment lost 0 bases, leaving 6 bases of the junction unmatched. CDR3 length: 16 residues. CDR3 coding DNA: TGTGCCAGCAGCTTGGAGGGGACAGGGCTAACCTACGAGCAGTACTTC. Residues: CASSLEGTGLTYEQYF.

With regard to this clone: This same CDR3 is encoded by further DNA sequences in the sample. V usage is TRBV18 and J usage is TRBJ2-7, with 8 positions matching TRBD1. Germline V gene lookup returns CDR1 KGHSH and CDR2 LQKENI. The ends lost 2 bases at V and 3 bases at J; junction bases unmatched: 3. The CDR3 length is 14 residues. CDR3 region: CASSPRTGSYEQYF. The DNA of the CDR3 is TGTGCCAGCTCACCAAGGACAGGGAGCTACGAGCAGTACTTC.

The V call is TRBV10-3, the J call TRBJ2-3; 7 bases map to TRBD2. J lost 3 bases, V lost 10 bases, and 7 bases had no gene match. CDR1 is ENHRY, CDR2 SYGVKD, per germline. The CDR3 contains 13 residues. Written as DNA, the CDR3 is TGTGCCAGCCGGGACTACGGAACAGATACGCAGTATTTT. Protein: CASRDYGTDTQYF.

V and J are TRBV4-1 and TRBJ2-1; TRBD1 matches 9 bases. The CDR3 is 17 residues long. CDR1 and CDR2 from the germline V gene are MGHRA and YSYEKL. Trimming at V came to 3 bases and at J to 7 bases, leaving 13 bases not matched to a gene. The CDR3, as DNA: TGCGCCAGCAGCCAGACCAGGGGGGGGACAGGGTTTAATGAGCAGTTCTTC. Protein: CASSQTRGGTGFNEQFF.

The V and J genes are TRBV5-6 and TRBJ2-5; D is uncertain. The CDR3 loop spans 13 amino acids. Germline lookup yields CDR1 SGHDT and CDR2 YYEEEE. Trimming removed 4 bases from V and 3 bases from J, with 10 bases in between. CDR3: CASSQRREETQYF. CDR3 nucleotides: TGTGCCAGCAGCCAAAGACGGGAAGAGACCCAGTACTTC.

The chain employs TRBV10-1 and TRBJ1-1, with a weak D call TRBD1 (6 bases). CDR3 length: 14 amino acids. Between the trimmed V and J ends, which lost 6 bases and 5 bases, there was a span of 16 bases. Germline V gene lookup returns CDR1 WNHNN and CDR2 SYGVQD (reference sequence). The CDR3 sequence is CASSSGGTGTEAFF. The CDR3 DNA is TGCGCCAGCAGCTCCGGGGGCACAGGTACTGAAGCTTTCTTT.

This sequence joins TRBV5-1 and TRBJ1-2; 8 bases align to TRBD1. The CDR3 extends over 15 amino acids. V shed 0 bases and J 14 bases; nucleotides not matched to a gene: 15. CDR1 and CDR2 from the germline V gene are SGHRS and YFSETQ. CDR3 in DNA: TGCGCCAGCAGCTTGGCGGGGACCCTAGGACAGGGTATAACCTTC. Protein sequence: CASSLAGTLGQGITF.

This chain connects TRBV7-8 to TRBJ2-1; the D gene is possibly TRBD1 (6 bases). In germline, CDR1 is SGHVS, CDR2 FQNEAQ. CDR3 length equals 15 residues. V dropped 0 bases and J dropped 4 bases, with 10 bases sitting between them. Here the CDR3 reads CASSLARTGYNEQFF. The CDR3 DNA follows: TGTGCCAGCAGCTTAGCGCGAACAGGGTACAATGAGCAGTTCTTC.

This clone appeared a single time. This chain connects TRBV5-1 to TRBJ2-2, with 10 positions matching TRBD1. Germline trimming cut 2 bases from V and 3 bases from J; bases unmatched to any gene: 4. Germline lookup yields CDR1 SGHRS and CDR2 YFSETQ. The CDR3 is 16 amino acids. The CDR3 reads CASSLSGQGYTGELFF. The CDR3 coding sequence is TGCGCCAGCAGCTTATCGGGACAGGGGTACACCGGGGAGCTGTTTTTT.

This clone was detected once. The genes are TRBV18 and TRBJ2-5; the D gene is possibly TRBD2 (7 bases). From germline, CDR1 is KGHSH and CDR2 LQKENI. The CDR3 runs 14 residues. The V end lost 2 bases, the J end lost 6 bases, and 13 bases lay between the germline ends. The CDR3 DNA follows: TGTGCCAGCTCACCAACGGGGGGCTTGCAGACCCAGTACTTC. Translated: CASSPTGGLQTQYF.

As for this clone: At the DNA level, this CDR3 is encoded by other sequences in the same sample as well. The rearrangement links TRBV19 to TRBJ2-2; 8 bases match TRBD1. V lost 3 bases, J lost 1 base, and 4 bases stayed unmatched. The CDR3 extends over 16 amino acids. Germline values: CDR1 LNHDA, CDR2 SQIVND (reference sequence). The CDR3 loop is CASSIAGTGNTGELFF. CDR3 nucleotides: TGTGCCAGTAGTATCGCCGGGACAGGGAACACCGGGGAGCTGTTTTTT. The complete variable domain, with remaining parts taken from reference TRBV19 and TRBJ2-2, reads DGGITQSPKYLFRKEGQNVTLSCEQNLNHDAMYWYRQDPGQGLRLIYYSQIVNDFQKGDIAEGYSVSREKKESFPLTVTSAQKNPTAFYLCASSIAGTGNTGELFFGEGSRLTVL.

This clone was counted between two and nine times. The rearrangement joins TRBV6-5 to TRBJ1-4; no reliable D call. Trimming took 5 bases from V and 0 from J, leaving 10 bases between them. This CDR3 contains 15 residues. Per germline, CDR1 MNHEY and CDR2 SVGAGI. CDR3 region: CASSPRSSTNEKLFF. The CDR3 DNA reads TGTGCCAGCAGTCCCCGATCCTCAACTAATGAAAAACTGTTTTTT.

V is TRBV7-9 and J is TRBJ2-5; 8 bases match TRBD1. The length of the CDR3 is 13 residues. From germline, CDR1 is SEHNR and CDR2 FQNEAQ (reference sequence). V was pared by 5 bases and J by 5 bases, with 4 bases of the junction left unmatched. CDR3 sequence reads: CASSQTGVETQYF. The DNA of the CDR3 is TGTGCCAGCAGCCAGACAGGGGTTGAGACCCAGTACTTC.

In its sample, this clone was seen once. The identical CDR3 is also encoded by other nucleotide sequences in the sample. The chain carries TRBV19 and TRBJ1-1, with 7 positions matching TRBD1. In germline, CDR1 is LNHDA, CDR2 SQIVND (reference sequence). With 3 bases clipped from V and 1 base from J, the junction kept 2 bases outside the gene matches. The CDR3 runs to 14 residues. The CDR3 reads CASSIGTENTEAFF. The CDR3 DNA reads TGTGCCAGTAGTATTGGGACAGAGAACACTGAAGCTTTCTTT.